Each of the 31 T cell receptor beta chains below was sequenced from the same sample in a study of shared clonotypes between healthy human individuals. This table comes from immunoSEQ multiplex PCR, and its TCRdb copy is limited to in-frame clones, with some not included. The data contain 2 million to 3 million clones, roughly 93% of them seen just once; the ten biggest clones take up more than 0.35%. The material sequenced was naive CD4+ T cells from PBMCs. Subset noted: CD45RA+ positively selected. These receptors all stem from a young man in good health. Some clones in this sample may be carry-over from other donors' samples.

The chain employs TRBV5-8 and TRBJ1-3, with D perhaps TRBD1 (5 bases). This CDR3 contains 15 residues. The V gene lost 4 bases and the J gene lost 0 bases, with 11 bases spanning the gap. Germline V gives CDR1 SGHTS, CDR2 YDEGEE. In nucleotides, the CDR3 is TGTGCCAGCAGCCGGGGGACGAGCTCTGGAAACACCATATATTTT. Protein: CASSRGTSSGNTIYF.

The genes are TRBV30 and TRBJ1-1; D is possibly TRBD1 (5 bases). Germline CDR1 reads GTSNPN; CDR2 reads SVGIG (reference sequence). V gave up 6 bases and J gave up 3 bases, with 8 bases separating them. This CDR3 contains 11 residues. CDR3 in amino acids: CACGADTEAFF. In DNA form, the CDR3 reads TGTGCCTGCGGGGCGGACACTGAAGCTTTCTTT.

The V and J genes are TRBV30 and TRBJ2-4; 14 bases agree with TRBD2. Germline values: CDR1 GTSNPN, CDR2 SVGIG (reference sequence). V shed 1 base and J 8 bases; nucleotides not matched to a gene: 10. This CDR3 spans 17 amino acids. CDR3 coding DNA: TGTGCCTGGAGTGCACCACGACTAGCGGGAGGGCGGGACATTCAGTACTTC. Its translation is CAWSAPRLAGGRDIQYF.

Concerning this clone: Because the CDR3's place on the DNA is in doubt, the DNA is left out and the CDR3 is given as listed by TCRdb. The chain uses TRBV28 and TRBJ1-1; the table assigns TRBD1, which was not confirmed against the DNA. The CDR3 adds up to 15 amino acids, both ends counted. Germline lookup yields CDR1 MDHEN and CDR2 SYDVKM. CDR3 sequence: CASSSSPDKNTEAFF.

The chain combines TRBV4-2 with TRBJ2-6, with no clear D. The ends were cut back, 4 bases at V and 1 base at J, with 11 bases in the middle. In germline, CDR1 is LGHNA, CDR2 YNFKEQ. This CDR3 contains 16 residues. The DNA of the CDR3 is TGTGCCAGCAGCCCACCTAGGGTGTCTGGGGCCAACGTCCTGACTTTC. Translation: CASSPPRVSGANVLTF.

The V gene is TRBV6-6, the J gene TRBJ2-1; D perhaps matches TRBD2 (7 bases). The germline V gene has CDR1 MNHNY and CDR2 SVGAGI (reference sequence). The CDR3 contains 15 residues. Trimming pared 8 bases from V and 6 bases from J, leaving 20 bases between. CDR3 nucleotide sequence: TGTGCCAGCTCAAGAATAGGGGGGAGGGCCAATGAGCAGTTCTTC. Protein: CASSRIGGRANEQFF.

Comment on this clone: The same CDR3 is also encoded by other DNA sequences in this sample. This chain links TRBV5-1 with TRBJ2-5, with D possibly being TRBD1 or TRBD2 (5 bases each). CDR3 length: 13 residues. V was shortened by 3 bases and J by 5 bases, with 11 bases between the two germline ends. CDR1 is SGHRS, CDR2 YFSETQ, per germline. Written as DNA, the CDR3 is TGCGCCAGCAGCTCTCAGGGCGGGGAGACCCAGTACTTC. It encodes CASSSQGGETQYF.

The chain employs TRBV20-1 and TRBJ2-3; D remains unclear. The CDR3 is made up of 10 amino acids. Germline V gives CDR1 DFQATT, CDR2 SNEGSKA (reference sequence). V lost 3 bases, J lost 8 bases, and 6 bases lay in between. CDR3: CSASSGTQYF. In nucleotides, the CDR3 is TGCAGTGCTAGTTCTGGTACGCAGTATTTT.

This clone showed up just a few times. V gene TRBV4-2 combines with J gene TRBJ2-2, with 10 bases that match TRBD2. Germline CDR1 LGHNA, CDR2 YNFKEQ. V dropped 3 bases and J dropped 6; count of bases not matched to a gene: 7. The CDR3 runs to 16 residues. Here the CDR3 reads CASSQALAGVPGELFF. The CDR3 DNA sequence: TGTGCCAGCAGCCAGGCGCTAGCGGGAGTCCCCGGGGAGCTGTTTTTT.

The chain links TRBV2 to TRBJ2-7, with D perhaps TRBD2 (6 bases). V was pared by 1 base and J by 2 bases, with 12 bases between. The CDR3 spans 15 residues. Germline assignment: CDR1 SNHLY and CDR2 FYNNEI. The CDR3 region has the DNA TGTGCCAGCAGTGAAGTGGGACTGGGGACCTACGAGCAGTACTTC. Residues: CASSEVGLGTYEQYF.

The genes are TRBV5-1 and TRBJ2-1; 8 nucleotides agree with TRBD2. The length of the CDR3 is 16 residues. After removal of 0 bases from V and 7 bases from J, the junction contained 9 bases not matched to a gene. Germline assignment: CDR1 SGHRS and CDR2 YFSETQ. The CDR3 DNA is TGCGCCAGCAGCTTGGATACGGGAGGGCTAGGAAATGAGCAGTTCTTC. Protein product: CASSLDTGGLGNEQFF.

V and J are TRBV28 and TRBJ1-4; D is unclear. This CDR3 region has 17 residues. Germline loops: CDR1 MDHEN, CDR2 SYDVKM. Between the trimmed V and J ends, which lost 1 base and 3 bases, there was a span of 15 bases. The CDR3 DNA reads TGTGCCAGCAGTTTATTGAATTTGGGCCTATCTAATGAAAAACTGTTTTTT. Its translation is CASSLLNLGLSNEKLFF.

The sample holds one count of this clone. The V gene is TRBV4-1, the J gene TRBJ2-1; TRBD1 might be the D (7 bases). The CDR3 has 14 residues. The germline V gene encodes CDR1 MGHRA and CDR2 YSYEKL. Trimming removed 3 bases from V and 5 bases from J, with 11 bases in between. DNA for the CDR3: TGCGCCAGCAGCCATGCAGGGGGGCACAATGAGCAGTTCTTC. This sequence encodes CASSHAGGHNEQFF.

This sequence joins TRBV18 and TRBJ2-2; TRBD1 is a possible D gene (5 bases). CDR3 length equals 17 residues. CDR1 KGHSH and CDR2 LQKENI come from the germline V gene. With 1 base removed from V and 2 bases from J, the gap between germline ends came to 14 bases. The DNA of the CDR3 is TGTGCCAGCTCACCACTTACAGGCCCCTTCAACACCGGGGAGCTGTTTTTT. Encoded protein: CASSPLTGPFNTGELFF. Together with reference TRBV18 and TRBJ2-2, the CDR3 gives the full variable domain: NAGVMQNPRHLVRRRGQEARLRCSPMKGHSHVYWYRQLPEEGLKFMVYLQKENIIDESGMPKERFSAEFPKEGPSILRIQQVVRGDSAAYFCASSPLTGPFNTGELFFGEGSRLTVL.

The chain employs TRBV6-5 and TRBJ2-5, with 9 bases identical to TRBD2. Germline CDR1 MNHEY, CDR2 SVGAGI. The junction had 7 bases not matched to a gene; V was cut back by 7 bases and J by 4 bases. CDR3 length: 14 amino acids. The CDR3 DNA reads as TGTGCCAGCAAGCGGGGGGCCATAGGAGAGACCCAGTACTTC. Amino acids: CASKRGAIGETQYF.

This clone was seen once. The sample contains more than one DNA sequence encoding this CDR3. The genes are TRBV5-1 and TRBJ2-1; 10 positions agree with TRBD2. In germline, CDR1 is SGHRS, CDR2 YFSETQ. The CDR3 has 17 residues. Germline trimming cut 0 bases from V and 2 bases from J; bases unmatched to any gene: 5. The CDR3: CASSLVPSGSPYNEQFF. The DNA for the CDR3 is TGCGCCAGCAGCTTGGTGCCTAGCGGGAGTCCCTACAATGAGCAGTTCTTC.

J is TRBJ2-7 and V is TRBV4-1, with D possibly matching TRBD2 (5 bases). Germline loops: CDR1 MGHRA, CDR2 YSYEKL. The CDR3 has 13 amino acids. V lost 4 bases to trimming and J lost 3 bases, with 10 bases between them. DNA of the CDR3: TGCGCCAGCAGCCGGACTCCCAACTACGAGCAGTACTTC. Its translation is CASSRTPNYEQYF.

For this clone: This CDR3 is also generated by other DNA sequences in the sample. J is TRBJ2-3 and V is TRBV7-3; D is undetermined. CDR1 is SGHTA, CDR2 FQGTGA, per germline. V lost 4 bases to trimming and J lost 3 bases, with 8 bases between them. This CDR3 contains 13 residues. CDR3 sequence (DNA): TGTGCCAGCAGCTCACAAAGGACAGATACGCAGTATTTT. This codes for CASSSQRTDTQYF.

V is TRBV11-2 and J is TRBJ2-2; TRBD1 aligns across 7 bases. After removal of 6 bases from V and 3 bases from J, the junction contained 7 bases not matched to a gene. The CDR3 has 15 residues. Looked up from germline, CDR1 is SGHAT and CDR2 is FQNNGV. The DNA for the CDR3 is TGTGCCAGCAGATCCATACAGGGGTACACCGGGGAGCTGTTTTTT. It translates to CASRSIQGYTGELFF.

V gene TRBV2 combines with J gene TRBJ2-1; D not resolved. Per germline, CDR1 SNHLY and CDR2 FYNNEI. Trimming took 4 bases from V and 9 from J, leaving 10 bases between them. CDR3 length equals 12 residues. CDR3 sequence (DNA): TGTGCCAGCAGTGGTGCCGGGCGTGAGCAGTTCTTC. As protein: CASSGAGREQFF.

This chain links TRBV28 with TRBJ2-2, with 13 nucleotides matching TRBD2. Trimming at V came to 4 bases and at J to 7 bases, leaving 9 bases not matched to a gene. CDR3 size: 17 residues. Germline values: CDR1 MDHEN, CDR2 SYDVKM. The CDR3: CASSYTSGRAFGGELFF. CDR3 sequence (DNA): TGTGCCAGCAGTTACACTAGCGGGAGGGCCTTTGGCGGGGAGCTGTTTTTT.

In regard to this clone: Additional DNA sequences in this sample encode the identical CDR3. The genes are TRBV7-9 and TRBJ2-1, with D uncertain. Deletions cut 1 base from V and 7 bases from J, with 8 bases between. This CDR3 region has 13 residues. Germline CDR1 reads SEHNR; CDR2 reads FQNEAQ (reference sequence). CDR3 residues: CASSLGSANEQFF. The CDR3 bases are TGTGCCAGCAGCTTAGGTTCCGCAAATGAGCAGTTCTTC.

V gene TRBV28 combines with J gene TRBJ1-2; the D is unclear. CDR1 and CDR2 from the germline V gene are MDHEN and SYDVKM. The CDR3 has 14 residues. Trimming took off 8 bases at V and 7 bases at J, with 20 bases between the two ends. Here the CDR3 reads CASGDVSREFGYTF. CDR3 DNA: TGTGCCAGCGGTGATGTGAGCCGCGAGTTTGGCTACACCTTC.

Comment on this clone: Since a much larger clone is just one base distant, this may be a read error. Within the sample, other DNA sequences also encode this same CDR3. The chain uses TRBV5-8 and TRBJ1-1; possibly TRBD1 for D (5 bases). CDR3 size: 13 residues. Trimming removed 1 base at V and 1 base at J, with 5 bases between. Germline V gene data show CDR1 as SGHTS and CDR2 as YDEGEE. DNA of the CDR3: TGTGCCAGCAGCTTGCAGGGGAACACTGAAGCTTTCTTT. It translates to CASSLQGNTEAFF.

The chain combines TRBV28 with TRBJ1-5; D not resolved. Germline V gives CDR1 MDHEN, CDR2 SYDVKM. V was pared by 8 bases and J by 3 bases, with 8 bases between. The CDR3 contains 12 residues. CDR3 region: CASRRANQPQHF. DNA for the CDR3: TGTGCCAGCCGAAGGGCCAATCAGCCCCAGCATTTT. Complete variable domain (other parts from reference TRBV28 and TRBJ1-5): DVKVTQSSRYLVKRTGEKVFLECVQDMDHENMFWYRQDPGLGLRLIYFSYDVKMKEKGDIPEGYSVSREKKERFSLILESASTNQTSMYLCASRRANQPQHFGDGTRLSIL.

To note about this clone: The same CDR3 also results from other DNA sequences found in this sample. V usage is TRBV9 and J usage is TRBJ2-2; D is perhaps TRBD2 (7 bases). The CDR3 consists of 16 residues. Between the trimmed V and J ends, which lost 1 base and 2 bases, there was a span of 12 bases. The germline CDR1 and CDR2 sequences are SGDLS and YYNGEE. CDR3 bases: TGTGCCAGCAGCGTACGCGGGGGCGCCAACACCGGGGAGCTGTTTTTT. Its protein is CASSVRGGANTGELFF.

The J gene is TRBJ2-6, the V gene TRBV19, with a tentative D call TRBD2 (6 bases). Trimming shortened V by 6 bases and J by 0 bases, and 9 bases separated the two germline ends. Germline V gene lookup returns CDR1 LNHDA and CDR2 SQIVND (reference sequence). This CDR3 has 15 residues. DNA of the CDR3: TGTGCCAGTAGATCGGGAGACTCTGGGGCCAACGTCCTGACTTTC. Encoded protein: CASRSGDSGANVLTF.

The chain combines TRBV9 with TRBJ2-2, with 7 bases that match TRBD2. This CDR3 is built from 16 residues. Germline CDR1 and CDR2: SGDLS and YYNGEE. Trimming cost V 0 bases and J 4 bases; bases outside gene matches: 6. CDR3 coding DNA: TGTGCCAGCAGCGTAGGACGGGAGGAGGGCACCGGGGAGCTGTTTTTT. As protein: CASSVGREEGTGELFF.

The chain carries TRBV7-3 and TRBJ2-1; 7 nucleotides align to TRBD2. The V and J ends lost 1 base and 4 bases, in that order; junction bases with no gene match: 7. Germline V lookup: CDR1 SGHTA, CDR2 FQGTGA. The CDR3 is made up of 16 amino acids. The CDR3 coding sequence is TGTGCCAGCAGCTTAAGGGCTAGCGGTAGGTACAATGAGCAGTTCTTC. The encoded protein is CASSLRASGRYNEQFF.

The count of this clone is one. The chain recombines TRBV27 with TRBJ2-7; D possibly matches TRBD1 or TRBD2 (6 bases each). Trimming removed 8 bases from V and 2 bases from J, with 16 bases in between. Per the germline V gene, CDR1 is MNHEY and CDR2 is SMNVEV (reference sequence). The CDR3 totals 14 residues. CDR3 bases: TGTGCCAGCCGATACGGGGGCGTCGCCTACGAGCAGTACTTC. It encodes CASRYGGVAYEQYF.

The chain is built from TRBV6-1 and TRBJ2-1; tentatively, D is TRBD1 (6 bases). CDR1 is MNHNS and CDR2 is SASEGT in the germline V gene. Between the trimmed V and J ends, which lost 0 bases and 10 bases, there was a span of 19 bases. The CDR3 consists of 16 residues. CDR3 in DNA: TGTGCCAGCAGTGAAGCAGGGGGAGCTGAGGTATTCGAGCAGTTCTTC. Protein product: CASSEAGGAEVFEQFF.